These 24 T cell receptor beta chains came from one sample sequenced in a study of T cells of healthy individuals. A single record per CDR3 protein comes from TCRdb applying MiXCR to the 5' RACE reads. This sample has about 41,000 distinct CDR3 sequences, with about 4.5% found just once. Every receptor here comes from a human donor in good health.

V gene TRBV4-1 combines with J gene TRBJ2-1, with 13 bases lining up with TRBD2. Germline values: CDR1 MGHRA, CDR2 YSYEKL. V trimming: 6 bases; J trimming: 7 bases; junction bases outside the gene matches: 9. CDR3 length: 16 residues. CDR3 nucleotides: TGCGCCAGCAGAGAACTAGCGGGGGGGCGGATGAATGAGCAGTTCTTC. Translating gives CASRELAGGRMNEQFF.

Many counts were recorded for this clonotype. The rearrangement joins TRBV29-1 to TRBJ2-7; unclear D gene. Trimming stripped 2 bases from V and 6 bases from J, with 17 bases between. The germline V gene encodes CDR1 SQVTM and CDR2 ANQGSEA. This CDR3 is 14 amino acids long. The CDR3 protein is CSVEWGLVESEQYF. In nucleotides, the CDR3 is TGCAGCGTTGAATGGGGTTTAGTGGAGAGCGAGCAGTACTTC.

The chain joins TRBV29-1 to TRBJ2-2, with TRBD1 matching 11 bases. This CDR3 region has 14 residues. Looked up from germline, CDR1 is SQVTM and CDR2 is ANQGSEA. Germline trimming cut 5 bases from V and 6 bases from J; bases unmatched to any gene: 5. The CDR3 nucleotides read TGCAGCGTTCCGGGACAGGGGGACGCCGGGGAGCTGTTTTTT. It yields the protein CSVPGQGDAGELFF.

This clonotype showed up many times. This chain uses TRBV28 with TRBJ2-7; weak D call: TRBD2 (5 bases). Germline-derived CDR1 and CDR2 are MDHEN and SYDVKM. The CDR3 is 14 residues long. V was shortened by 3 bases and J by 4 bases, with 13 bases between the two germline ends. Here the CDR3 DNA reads TGTGCCAGCAGTTTTTTATTGAGGGTATACGAGCAGTACTTC. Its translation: CASSFLLRVYEQYF.

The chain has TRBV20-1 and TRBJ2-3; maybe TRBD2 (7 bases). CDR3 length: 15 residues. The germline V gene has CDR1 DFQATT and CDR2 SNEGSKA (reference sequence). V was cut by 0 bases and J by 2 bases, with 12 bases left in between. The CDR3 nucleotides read TGCAGTGCTAGAGAGGGGGGGGCCTCCACAGATACGCAGTATTTT. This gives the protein CSAREGGASTDTQYF.

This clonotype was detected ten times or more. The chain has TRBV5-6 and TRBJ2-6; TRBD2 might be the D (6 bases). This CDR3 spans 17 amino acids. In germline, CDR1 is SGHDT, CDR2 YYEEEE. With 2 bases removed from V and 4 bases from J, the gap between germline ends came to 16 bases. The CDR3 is CASSFIPGSKGANVLTF. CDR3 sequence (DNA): TGTGCCAGCAGCTTTATCCCCGGGAGTAAAGGGGCCAACGTCCTGACTTTC.

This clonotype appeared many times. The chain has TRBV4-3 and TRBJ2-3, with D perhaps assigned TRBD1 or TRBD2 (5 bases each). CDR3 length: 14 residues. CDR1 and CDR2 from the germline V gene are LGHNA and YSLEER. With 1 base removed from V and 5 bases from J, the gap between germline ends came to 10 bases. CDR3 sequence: CASSQVEGRDTQYF. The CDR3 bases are TGCGCCAGCAGCCAAGTAGAGGGGCGAGATACGCAGTATTTT.

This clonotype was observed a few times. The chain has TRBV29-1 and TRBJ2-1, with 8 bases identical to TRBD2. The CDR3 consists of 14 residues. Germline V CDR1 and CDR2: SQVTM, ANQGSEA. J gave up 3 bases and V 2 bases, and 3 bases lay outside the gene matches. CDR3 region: CSVESREGYNEQFF. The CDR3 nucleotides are TGCAGCGTTGAATCCCGGGAGGGCTACAATGAGCAGTTCTTC.

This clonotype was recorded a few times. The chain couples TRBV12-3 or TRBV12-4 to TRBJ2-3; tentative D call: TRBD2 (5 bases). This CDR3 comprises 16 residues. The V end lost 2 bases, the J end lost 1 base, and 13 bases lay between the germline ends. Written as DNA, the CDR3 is TGTGCCAGCAGTTTACGAGGAGGTCAGGGCACAGATACGCAGTATTTT. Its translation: CASSLRGGQGTDTQYF.

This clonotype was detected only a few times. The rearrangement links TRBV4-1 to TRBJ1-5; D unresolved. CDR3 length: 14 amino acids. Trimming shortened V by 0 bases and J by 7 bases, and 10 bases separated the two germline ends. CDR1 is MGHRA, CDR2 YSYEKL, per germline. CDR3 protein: CASSQDTTGQPQHF. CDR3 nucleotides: TGCGCCAGCAGCCAAGATACGACCGGCCAGCCCCAGCATTTT.

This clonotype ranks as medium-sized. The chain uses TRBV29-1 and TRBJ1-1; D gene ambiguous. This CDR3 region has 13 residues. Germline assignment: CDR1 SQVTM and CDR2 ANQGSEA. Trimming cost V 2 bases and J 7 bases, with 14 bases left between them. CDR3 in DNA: TGCAGCGTTGAATCTTCCAGGAACGGTGAAGCTTTCTTT. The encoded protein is CSVESSRNGEAFF.

CDR3 sequence (DNA): TGTGCCAGCAGCCGCTCCGGGCGAGACTACGAGCAGTACTTC. It translates to CASSRSGRDYEQYF. The genes are TRBV6-5 and TRBJ2-7, with unresolved D. Deletions cut 6 bases from V and 3 bases from J, with 15 bases between. The CDR3 has 14 amino acids. CDR1 and CDR2 from the germline V gene are MNHEY and SVGAGI.

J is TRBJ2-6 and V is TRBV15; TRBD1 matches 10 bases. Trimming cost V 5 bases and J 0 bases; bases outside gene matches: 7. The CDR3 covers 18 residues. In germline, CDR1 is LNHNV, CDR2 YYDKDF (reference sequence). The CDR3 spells CATSGGDRGYSGANVLTF. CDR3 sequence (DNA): TGTGCCACCAGCGGGGGGGACAGGGGATACTCTGGGGCCAACGTCCTGACTTTC.

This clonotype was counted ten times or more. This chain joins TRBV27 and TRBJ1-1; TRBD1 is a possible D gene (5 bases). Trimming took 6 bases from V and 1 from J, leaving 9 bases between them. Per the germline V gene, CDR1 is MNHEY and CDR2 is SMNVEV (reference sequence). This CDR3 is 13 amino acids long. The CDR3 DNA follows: TGTGCCAGCAGCTGGGACTCGAACACTGAAGCTTTCTTT. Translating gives CASSWDSNTEAFF.

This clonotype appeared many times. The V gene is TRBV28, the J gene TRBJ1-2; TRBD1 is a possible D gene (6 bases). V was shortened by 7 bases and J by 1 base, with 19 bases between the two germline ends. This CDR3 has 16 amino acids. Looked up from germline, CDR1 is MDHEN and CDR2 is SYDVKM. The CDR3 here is CASTRWSQGVNYGYTF. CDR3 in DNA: TGTGCCAGCACGAGATGGTCACAGGGTGTTAACTATGGCTACACCTTC.

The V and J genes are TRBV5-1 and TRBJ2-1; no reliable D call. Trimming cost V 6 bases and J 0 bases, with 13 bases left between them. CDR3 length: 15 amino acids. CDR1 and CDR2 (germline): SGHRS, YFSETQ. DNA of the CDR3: TGCGCCAGCAATTCAGTGCAAAGCTCCTACAATGAGCAGTTCTTC. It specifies CASNSVQSSYNEQFF.

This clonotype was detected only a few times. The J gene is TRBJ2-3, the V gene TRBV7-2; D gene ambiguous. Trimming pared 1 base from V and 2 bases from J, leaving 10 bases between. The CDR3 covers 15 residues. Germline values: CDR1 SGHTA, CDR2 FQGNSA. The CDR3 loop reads CASSLVSTTTDTQYF. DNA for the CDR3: TGTGCCAGCAGCTTAGTTTCGACAACCACAGATACGCAGTATTTT. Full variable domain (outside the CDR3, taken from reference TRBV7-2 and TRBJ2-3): GAGVSQSPSNKVTEKGKDVELRCDPISGHTALYWYRQSLGQGLEFLIYFQGNSAPDKSGLPSDRFSAERTGGSVSTLTIQRTQQEDSAVYLCASSLVSTTTDTQYFGPGTRLTVL.

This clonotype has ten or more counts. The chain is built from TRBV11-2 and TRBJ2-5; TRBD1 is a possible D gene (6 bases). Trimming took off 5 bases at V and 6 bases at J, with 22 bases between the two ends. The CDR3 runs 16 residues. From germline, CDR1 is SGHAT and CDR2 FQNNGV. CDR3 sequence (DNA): TGTGCCAGCAGCCACCGGGCAGGGGCGTTGATGAAGACCCAGTACTTC. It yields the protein CASSHRAGALMKTQYF.

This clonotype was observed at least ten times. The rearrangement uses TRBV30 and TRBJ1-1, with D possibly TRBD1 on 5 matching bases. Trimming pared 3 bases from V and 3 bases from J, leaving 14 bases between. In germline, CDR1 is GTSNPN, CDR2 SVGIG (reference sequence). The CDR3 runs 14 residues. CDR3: CAWREGRRDTEAFF. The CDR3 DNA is TGTGCCTGGAGGGAGGGACGAAGGGACACTGAAGCTTTCTTT.

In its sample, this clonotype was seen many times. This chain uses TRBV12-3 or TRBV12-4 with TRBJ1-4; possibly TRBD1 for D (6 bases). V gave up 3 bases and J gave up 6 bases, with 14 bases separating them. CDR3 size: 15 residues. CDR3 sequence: CASSLWGRVDEKLFF. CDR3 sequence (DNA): TGTGCCAGCAGTTTGTGGGGGCGGGTCGATGAAAAACTGTTTTTT.

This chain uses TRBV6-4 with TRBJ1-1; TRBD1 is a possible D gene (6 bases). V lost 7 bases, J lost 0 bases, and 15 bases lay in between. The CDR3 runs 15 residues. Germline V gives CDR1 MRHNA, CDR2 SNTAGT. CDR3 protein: CASTFPRTVNTEAFF. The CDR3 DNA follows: TGTGCCAGCACCTTCCCCCGGACAGTGAACACTGAAGCTTTCTTT.

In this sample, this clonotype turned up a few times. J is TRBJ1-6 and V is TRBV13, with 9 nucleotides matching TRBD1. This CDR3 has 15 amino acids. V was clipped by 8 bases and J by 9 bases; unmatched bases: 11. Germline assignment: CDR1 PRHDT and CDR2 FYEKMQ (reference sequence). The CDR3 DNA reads TGTGCCAGCGGCTACCGGGACAGGGTAGGTTCACCCCTCCACTTT. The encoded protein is CASGYRDRVGSPLHF. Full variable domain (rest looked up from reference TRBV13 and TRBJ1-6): AAGVIQSPRHLIKEKRETATLKCYPIPRHDTVYWYQQGPGQDPQFLISFYEKMQSDKGSIPDRFSAQQFSDYHSELNMSSLELGDSALYFCASGYRDRVGSPLHFGNGTRLTVT.

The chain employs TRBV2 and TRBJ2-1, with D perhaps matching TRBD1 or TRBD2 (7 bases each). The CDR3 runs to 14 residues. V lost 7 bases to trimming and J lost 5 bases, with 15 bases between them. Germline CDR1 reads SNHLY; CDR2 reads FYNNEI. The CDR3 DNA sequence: TGTGCCAGCATAGCAGGGGGGGGGAACAATGAGCAGTTCTTC. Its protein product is CASIAGGGNNEQFF.

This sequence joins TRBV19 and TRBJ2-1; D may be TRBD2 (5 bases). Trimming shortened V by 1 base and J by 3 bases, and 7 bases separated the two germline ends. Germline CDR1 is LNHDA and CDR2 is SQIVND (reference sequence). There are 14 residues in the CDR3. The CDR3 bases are TGTGCCAGTAGTATAGCGGGATACTACAATGAGCAGTTCTTC. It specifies CASSIAGYYNEQFF. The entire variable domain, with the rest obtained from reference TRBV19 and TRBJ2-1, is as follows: DGGITQSPKYLFRKEGQNVTLSCEQNLNHDAMYWYRQDPGQGLRLIYYSQIVNDFQKGDIAEGYSVSREKKESFPLTVTSAQKNPTAFYLCASSIAGYYNEQFFGPGTRLTVL.